Shown below are 21 T cell receptor beta chains from a single sample sequenced in a study of blood T cell repertoires in COVID-19. The method was immunoSEQ multiplex PCR; TCRdb's version includes in-frame clones alone and lacks a portion of them. The sample lists fewer than 75,000 clones, 60% to 80% seen once, with roughly 6% in the top ten. Sequenced material: peripheral blood. These receptors were taken from a woman aged 55-69 years with acute or convalescent COVID-19.

This sequence joins TRBV9 and TRBJ2-5; the match to TRBD2 covers 13 bases. V dropped 4 bases and J dropped 5; count of bases not matched to a gene: 11. Germline assignment: CDR1 SGDLS and CDR2 YYNGEE. The CDR3 covers 17 residues. The CDR3 DNA reads as TGTGCCAGCAGCCCCGGGACTAGCGGGATTCTGCGGGAGACCCAGTACTTC. Its translation is CASSPGTSGILRETQYF.

This chain connects TRBV12-3 or TRBV12-4 to TRBJ2-7, with TRBD1 as a possible D gene (5 bases). Trimming took off 5 bases at V and 4 bases at J, with 9 bases between the two ends. The CDR3 has 12 amino acids. The CDR3 DNA sequence: TGTGCCAGCAGTCAAGGGGCGTACGAGCAGTACTTC. Translated, it gives CASSQGAYEQYF.

This chain connects TRBV25-1 to TRBJ2-3; 8 bases are shared with TRBD1. Per germline, CDR1 MGHDK and CDR2 SYGVNS. V was clipped by 4 bases and J by 6 bases; unmatched bases: 6. This CDR3 region has 14 residues. CDR3 nucleotide sequence: TGTGCCAGCAGTGCCGGACAGGGTTCCGATACGCAGTATTTT. Protein sequence: CASSAGQGSDTQYF.

The chain employs TRBV4-1 and TRBJ2-7; D remains ambiguous. The CDR3 sequence is 15 residues long. V was trimmed by 0 bases and J by 6 bases, leaving 15 bases between them. CDR1 MGHRA and CDR2 YSYEKL come from the germline V gene. CDR3 in DNA: TGCGCCAGCAGCCAAGATCAGGTTCCTGGGCTCGAGCAGTACTTC. It specifies CASSQDQVPGLEQYF.

The chain couples TRBV6-5 to TRBJ1-2; TRBD1 agrees at 7 bases. This CDR3 is 14 amino acids long. Unmatched junction bases numbered 13, after V lost 10 bases and J lost 5 bases. Germline CDR1 reads MNHEY; CDR2 reads SVGAGI. The CDR3 bases are TGTGCCACCCTATCCGGACAGGAAGTGTATGGCTACACCTTC. It encodes CATLSGQEVYGYTF.

The V gene is TRBV5-5, the J gene TRBJ2-2; weak D call: TRBD1 (5 bases). CDR3 size: 16 residues. V was clipped by 2 bases and J by 0 bases, with 11 bases between them. Germline CDR1 is SGHKS and CDR2 is YYEKEE (reference sequence). CDR3 in amino acids: CASSFNQGTNTGELFF. CDR3 in DNA: TGTGCCAGCAGCTTTAATCAGGGAACGAACACCGGGGAGCTGTTTTTT.

This clone occurred a few times. The V call is TRBV19, the J call TRBJ1-6, with 8 bases aligning to TRBD1. The junction had 9 bases not matched to a gene; V was cut back by 10 bases and J by 10 bases. CDR1 and CDR2 (germline): LNHDA, SQIVND (reference sequence). The CDR3 runs 13 residues. CDR3 residues: CATEDRAGSPLHF. DNA for the CDR3: TGTGCCACCGAGGACAGGGCAGGATCACCCCTCCACTTT.

The sample holds a few counts of this clone. This chain joins TRBV7-8 and TRBJ2-3, with 8 bases fitting TRBD1. This CDR3 is 15 amino acids long. The germline gives CDR1 SGHVS, CDR2 FQNEAQ. With V trimmed by 4 bases and J by 6 bases, 9 bases remained unmatched. The CDR3 DNA is TGTGCCAGCAGCTCCCTGACAGGGGCCTTTGATACGCAGTATTTT. Its protein product is CASSSLTGAFDTQYF.

V and J are TRBV28 and TRBJ1-2; 7 bases are shared with TRBD1. Germline lookup yields CDR1 MDHEN and CDR2 SYDVKM. The CDR3 loop spans 13 amino acids. With V trimmed by 6 bases and J by 4 bases, 5 bases remained unmatched. The DNA of the CDR3 is TGTGCCAGCAGGGGGACAGCAATCTATGGCTACACCTTC. Translating gives CASRGTAIYGYTF.

V and J are TRBV18 and TRBJ2-1; D is uncertain. CDR1 and CDR2 (germline): KGHSH, LQKENI. Trimming took off 2 bases at V and 3 bases at J, with 11 bases between the two ends. The CDR3 runs 15 residues. The CDR3 loop reads CASSPMAENYNEQFF. The DNA of the CDR3 is TGTGCCAGCTCACCAATGGCGGAGAACTACAATGAGCAGTTCTTC.

This chain connects TRBV28 to TRBJ2-6, with no clear D. Trimming removed 5 bases from V and 2 bases from J, with 7 bases in between. This CDR3 has 14 residues. Germline V lookup: CDR1 MDHEN, CDR2 SYDVKM. CDR3 coding DNA: TGTGCCAGCAGTGAAAGAGCTGGGGCCAACGTCCTGACTTTC. Residues: CASSERAGANVLTF.

The chain carries TRBV7-9 and TRBJ1-3, with 8 bases aligning to TRBD1. This CDR3 is 15 amino acids long. Germline V gene lookup returns CDR1 SEHNR and CDR2 FQNEAQ (reference sequence). J lost 12 bases, V lost 5 bases, and 15 bases had no gene match. CDR3 sequence: CASSVTGAPLGGIYF. In DNA form, the CDR3 reads TGTGCCAGCAGCGTGACAGGGGCCCCCCTAGGGGGCATATATTTT.

The chain carries TRBV28 and TRBJ1-2; TRBD1 is a possible D gene (5 bases). Germline-derived CDR1 and CDR2 are MDHEN and SYDVKM. The CDR3 is made up of 15 amino acids. V shed 4 bases and J shed 8 bases, with 20 bases lying between them. DNA for the CDR3: TGTGCCAGCAGTTCTAAGACGACAGCTCTTATGGGCTACACCTTC. Translating gives CASSSKTTALMGYTF.

This rearrangement joins TRBV10-3 to TRBJ1-2; D remains unclear. CDR3 length equals 13 residues. Deletions cut 3 bases from V and 3 bases from J, with 8 bases between. Per the germline V gene, CDR1 is ENHRY and CDR2 is SYGVKD. CDR3 loop: CAISEWRDYGYTF. CDR3 bases: TGTGCCATCAGTGAATGGAGGGACTATGGCTACACCTTC.

A few counts support this clone. The chain employs TRBV7-6 and TRBJ2-7, with D possibly TRBD1 on 6 matching bases. Germline loops: CDR1 SGHVS, CDR2 FNYEAQ. The CDR3 covers 14 residues. Between the trimmed V and J ends, which lost 5 bases and 2 bases, there was a span of 13 bases. Written as DNA, the CDR3 is TGTGCCAGCAGCGCTATATCAGGGGCCTACGAGCAGTACTTC. It codes for CASSAISGAYEQYF.

The gene calls are TRBV5-6 and TRBJ1-4; D gene uncertain. The germline V gene encodes CDR1 SGHDT and CDR2 YYEEEE. The V end lost 2 bases, the J end lost 0 bases, and 17 bases lay between the germline ends. The CDR3 consists of 18 residues. CDR3 residues: CASSLSPPGVATNEKLFF. For the CDR3, the DNA is TGTGCCAGCAGCTTAAGTCCCCCAGGTGTCGCAACTAATGAAAAACTGTTTTTT.

The chain carries TRBV2 and TRBJ2-7; D possibly corresponds to TRBD2 (6 bases). The V gene's germline CDR1 is SNHLY and CDR2 FYNNEI. The V and J ends lost 2 bases and 3 bases respectively, with 14 bases between them. The CDR3 length is 15 residues. As DNA, the CDR3 is TGTGCCAGCAGTGAAAGGGGCCTGGGGGGCTACGAGCAGTACTTC. It translates to CASSERGLGGYEQYF.

V gene TRBV5-1 combines with J gene TRBJ1-2, with 12 bases that match TRBD1. V lost 6 bases to trimming and J lost 8 bases; unmatched junction nucleotides: 14. CDR1 and CDR2 (germline): SGHRS, YFSETQ. The CDR3 is made up of 16 amino acids. CDR3 residues: CASTPSGTGGVGGYTF. The CDR3 DNA is TGCGCCAGCACCCCTTCGGGGACAGGGGGCGTCGGCGGCTACACCTTC.

The CDR3 DNA reads as TGTGCCAGCAGCTTAGCGGGGACATCCATTGCAAACATTCAGTACTTC. Its translation: CASSLAGTSIANIQYF. J is TRBJ2-4 and V is TRBV7-2; perhaps TRBD1 as D (6 bases). V gave up 0 bases and J gave up 6 bases, with 15 bases separating them. This CDR3 contains 16 residues. Germline V CDR1 and CDR2: SGHTA, FQGNSA.

This clone was seen more than once but under ten times. The chain links TRBV27 to TRBJ2-7; TRBD2 matches at 10 bases. Trimming removed 6 bases from V and 3 bases from J; junction bases left unmatched: 14. This CDR3 region has 17 residues. Germline loops: CDR1 MNHEY, CDR2 SMNVEV (reference sequence). The CDR3 here is CASSRAGLAGDHYEQYF. CDR3 sequence (DNA): TGTGCCAGCAGCCGCGCTGGGCTAGCGGGGGACCACTACGAGCAGTACTTC.

V usage is TRBV3-1 (or the pseudogene TRBV3-2) and J usage is TRBJ2-2; TRBD1 agrees at 10 bases. This CDR3 has 19 residues. Germline V CDR1 and CDR2: LGHDT, YNNKEL (reference sequence). The V and J ends lost 2 bases and 4 bases, in that order; junction bases with no gene match: 13. The CDR3 here is CASSQLTWTGGFSTGELFF. For the CDR3, the DNA is TGTGCCAGCAGCCAATTGACTTGGACAGGGGGTTTCAGCACCGGGGAGCTGTTTTTT.